Here is one T cell receptor (beta chain) with its context. Its antigen is not identified. The data belong to a study of CXCR3-negative and CXCR3-positive naive CD8 T cells. General study results and limits: In CXCR3-positive naive cells, the TRB CDR3s were more hydrophobic than in CXCR3-negative naive cells. The majority of assays used fresh PBMCs, and CXCR3 expression partially decreased after cryopreservation. Much lower diversity was found in memory CD8+ cells, while both naive subsets had comparably high diversity.

The naive CD8+ gate required CD45RO-CCR7+CD27+CD95- phenotype. The TRB libraries of cDNA were built by UMI-labeled 5' RACE. TCRdb derives one entry per CDR3 protein from the 5' RACE reads, leaving out DNA. This specimen shows approximately 100,000 distinct CDR3 sequences; the ten leading clones hold around 1%. Sequencing was carried out using naive CXCR3+ CD8+ T cells from blood. The subset was: CD45RO-CCR7+CD27+CD95- naive CD8+ T cells expressing CXCR3 (TNR3+). The receptor was isolated from a human donor in good health. Some clones in this sample may be carry-over from other donors' samples.

CDR3 region: CASSLNPLAGLADTQYF. The rearrangement joins TRBV12-3 or TRBV12-4 to TRBJ2-3; the D call of TRBD2 rests on TCRdb alone, since no DNA is present to check it. CDR3 length equals 17 residues.